This T cell receptor beta chain is drawn from a study of T cell repertoires in cytomegalovirus infection. At the level of the study: Signatures in public TCR beta sequences pointed to both CMV infection and matching HLA type. Study-wide findings and caveats: The response measured ex vivo was dominated by TCR beta clonotypes (HLA-C-restricted and CMV-specific). The cumulative frequency of public TCR beta families identified carriers of CMV plus the relevant HLA.

Concerning this clonotype: Its antigen is as yet unknown.

Germline loops: CDR1 SGHNT, CDR2 YENEEA. Trimming cost V 4 bases and J 6 bases, with 16 bases left between them. This CDR3 spans 14 amino acids. TCRdb called the reads again in MiXCR, with one record for every CDR3 protein. The sample consists of 200,000 or so distinct CDR3 sequences, roughly a fifth of them appearing once. The chain links TRBV11-3 to TRBJ2-7; D unclear. This receptor was taken from a human donor in good health (CMV status not recorded). Some clones in this sample may be carry-over from other donors' samples. The sequencing sample was made of PBMCs. Here the CDR3 reads CASSYSRSAPEQYF. CDR3 DNA sequence: TGTGCCAGCAGCTATTCCCGCTCAGCTCCCGAGCAGTACTTC.